These T cell receptor beta chains were read from a single sample in a study of CXCR3-negative and CXCR3-positive naive CD8 T cells. From its re-call of the 5' RACE reads, TCRdb lists each CDR3 protein once, without DNA. The table counts about 98,000 distinct CDR3 sequences; roughly 1.1% lies in the top ten. The sequenced sample was naive CXCR3+ CD8+ T cells from blood. Receptors were obtained from a human donor in good health. Some clones in this sample may be carry-over from other donors' samples. Each CDR3 is given with its conserved first and last residue.

len: 14
v_gene: TRBV28
j_gene: TRBJ1-6
CDR3aa: CASSFRDGYSPLHF

len: 12
v_gene: TRBV5-1
j_gene: TRBJ2-1
CDR3aa: CASISSRNEQFF

len: 16
v_gene: TRBV28
j_gene: TRBJ2-2
CDR3aa: CASSLISQTKTGELFF

len: 16
v_gene: TRBV29-1
j_gene: TRBJ2-5
CDR3aa: CSVEDPKSANQETKYF

len: 16
v_gene: TRBV10-3
j_gene: TRBJ2-2
CDR3aa: CAISEIRGANTGELFF

len: 16
v_gene: TRBV5-1
j_gene: TRBJ2-7
CDR3aa: CASSLESGASSYEQYF

len: 15
v_gene: TRBV5-1
j_gene: TRBJ2-1
CDR3aa: CASADPPTSYNEQFF

len: 17
v_gene: TRBV4-2
j_gene: TRBJ2-3
CDR3aa: CASSQDSGGSAGDTQYF

len: 14
v_gene: TRBV29-1
j_gene: TRBJ2-3
CDR3aa: CSVERAQATDTQYF

len: 12
v_gene: TRBV29-1
j_gene: TRBJ2-2
CDR3aa: CSVLGDTGELFF

len: 13
v_gene: TRBV7-2
j_gene: TRBJ2-2
CDR3aa: CASSFVWGPELFF

len: 16
v_gene: TRBV28
j_gene: TRBJ2-5
CDR3aa: CASSLPFLGAYETQYF

len: 18
v_gene: TRBV7-8
j_gene: TRBJ2-1
CDR3aa: CASSPTGGAGLANNEQFF

len: 18
v_gene: TRBV19
j_gene: TRBJ2-6
CDR3aa: CASSISRAREAGANVLTF

len: 14
v_gene: TRBV7-7
j_gene: TRBJ2-5
CDR3aa: CASSSKTGAETQYF

len: 18
v_gene: TRBV7-2
j_gene: TRBJ2-3
CDR3aa: CASSLVPDGGGITDTQYF

len: 15
v_gene: TRBV7-3
j_gene: TRBJ2-1
CDR3aa: CASSSKTGFGNEQLF

len: 15
v_gene: TRBV27
j_gene: TRBJ1-2
CDR3aa: CASSWGTGVRGGYTF

len: 16
v_gene: TRBV6-4
j_gene: TRBJ2-6
CDR3aa: CASSDNRGSGANVLTF

len: 15
v_gene: TRBV18
j_gene: TRBJ2-2
CDR3aa: CASSPPDRATGELFF

len: 13
v_gene: TRBV28
j_gene: TRBJ1-1
CDR3aa: CATYWGMNTEAFF

len: 19
v_gene: TRBV3-1
j_gene: TRBJ2-4
CDR3aa: CASSRSVSSGDLAKNIQYF

len: 15
v_gene: TRBV5-1
j_gene: TRBJ2-7
CDR3aa: CASSSSGGLLYEQYF

len: 16
v_gene: TRBV15
j_gene: TRBJ2-3
CDR3aa: CATSMWTGGLGDTQYF

len: 11
v_gene: TRBV20-1
j_gene: TRBJ2-1
CDR3aa: CSARDGIGQFF

len: 14
v_gene: TRBV29-1
j_gene: TRBJ2-7
CDR3aa: CSVDPGTGPYEQYF

len: 15
v_gene: TRBV28
j_gene: TRBJ1-2
CDR3aa: CASSFDPRGNYGYTF

len: 13
v_gene: TRBV29-1
j_gene: TRBJ2-7
CDR3aa: CSVDVGTDYEQYF

len: 15
v_gene: TRBV5-6
j_gene: TRBJ1-2
CDR3aa: CASSLRDEYVYGYTF

len: 17
v_gene: TRBV6-4
j_gene: TRBJ1-2
CDR3aa: CASSDSTSGRYNYGYTF

len: 19
v_gene: TRBV6-2/TRBV6-3
j_gene: TRBJ2-3
CDR3aa: CASSSGTGTTKGHTDTQYF

len: 14
v_gene: TRBV29-1
j_gene: TRBJ2-3
CDR3aa: CSTLPGQTTDTQYF

len: 12
v_gene: TRBV29-1
j_gene: TRBJ2-2
CDR3aa: CSAVGGDGELFF

len: 14
v_gene: TRBV7-2
j_gene: TRBJ2-3
CDR3aa: CASSPRQGSDTQYF

len: 14
v_gene: TRBV5-1
j_gene: TRBJ2-7
CDR3aa: CASSRNRGTEEQYF

len: 14
v_gene: TRBV5-1
j_gene: TRBJ2-3
CDR3aa: CASSLVGNRDTQYF

len: 16
v_gene: TRBV7-2
j_gene: TRBJ2-2
CDR3aa: CASSFWVGEGTGELFF

len: 17
v_gene: TRBV12-3/TRBV12-4
j_gene: TRBJ2-1
CDR3aa: CASSYGGTGVLRGEQFF

len: 15
v_gene: TRBV7-9
j_gene: TRBJ1-1
CDR3aa: CASSDRDEGSGEAFF

len: 14
v_gene: TRBV5-1
j_gene: TRBJ2-5
CDR3aa: CASSWGQTGETQYF

len: 16
v_gene: TRBV7-2
j_gene: TRBJ2-1
CDR3aa: CASSPWWGSDGNEQFF

len: 14
v_gene: TRBV29-1
j_gene: TRBJ2-5
CDR3aa: CSVEGGKYQETQYF